This entry features one T cell receptor beta chain sequence. Its antigen has not been determined. No per-base quality is available; no much larger clone lies one base away. The data were produced on an Illumina HiSeq 1500. TCRdb itself trimmed the public reads at Q25 with fastp, ran MiXCR and retained productive beta chains. All rows with the same CDR3 protein become a single entry with the most common DNA and genes. Here the sample has some 800,000 distinct CDR3 sequences; around a third occur a single time. The top ten constitute approximately 13% of the sample. This entry is derived from a study of T cell repertoires in cytomegalovirus infection (dated by TCRdb to about 2019). In the study overall: Peptide stimulations targeted recently identified HLA-C-restricted CMV epitopes, whose presentation resists viral immunomodulation, together with well-studied HLA-B-restricted epitopes. The HLA type of each donor mattered for the analysis, because public TCR beta signatures pointed to carriage of CMV infection along with the matching HLA type. The paper's findings and limits, for the study overall: In the ex vivo response, HLA-C-restricted CMV-specific TCR beta clonotypes were dominant, and in two of eight donors the single most frequent clonotype came from this HLA-C-restricted group. Carriers of CMV infection plus the relevant HLA type were discriminated by the cumulative frequency of public TCR beta family members in the study cohort and in an independent roughly 400-donor cohort.

The CDR3 contains 14 residues, cysteine and phenylalanine counted. Only the CDR3 DNA is retained, 42 bases long and in frame from the first base. CDR1 and CDR2, per the germline V gene (reference sequence), are LGHDT and YNNKEL. Trimming costs V 0 bases and J 3 bases, and their ends lie 6 bases apart. The sample's treatment or condition, from its label and the paper: in vitro stimulation with specific CMV peptide epitopes to enrich CMV-specific T cells. The receptor chain draws on TRBV3-1 and TRBJ1-5; the D gene lacks a confident call. The TCR originated in a human donor in good health (CMV status not recorded). Some clones in this sample may be carry-over from other donors' samples. This sample comprised cultured CD8+ T cells from PBMCs, obtained from culture after CMV antigen stimulation. The CDR3 reads CASSQDRFNQPQHF. The DNA is TGTGCCAGCAGCCAAGATCGTTTCAATCAGCCCCAGCATTTT.